The rows below give T cell receptor beta chains drawn from one sample of a study of graft-versus-host responses after intestinal transplantation. Assay: immunoSEQ multiplex PCR; the TCRdb copy retains only in-frame clones and omits some. Among roughly 110,000 clones listed, about 87% were seen once. These TCRs' antigens remain unknown. The specimen was unstimulated CD4+ T cells sorted from spleen or lymph node cells, collected before transplant. The receptor source for this set is a human donor who was the organ donor for an intestinal transplant. CDR3s include the opening cysteine and the closing phenylalanine or tryptophan. D genes are given only for firm matches. Some rows mark clone size as missing; the rest say once, few, many or name a class of expanded clone.

. | TRBJ1-1 | . | TRBV5-1 | 14 | CASSLRDRSTEAFF | TGCGCCAGCAGCCTCCGAGACAGGTCCACTGAAGCTTTCTTT
TRBD1 | TRBJ1-1 | once | TRBV5-1 | 14 | CASRSQGANTEAFF | TGCGCCAGCAGGTCACAGGGGGCGAACACTGAAGCTTTCTTT
. | TRBJ1-5 | . | TRBV6-6 | 15 | CASSYSKGGGQPQHF | TGTGCCAGCAGTTACTCGAAGGGGGGCGGGCAGCCCCAGCATTTT
. | TRBJ1-5 | . | TRBV6-1 | 15 | CASSEVGVQNQPQHF | TGTGCCAGCAGTGAGGTCGGGGTACAAAATCAGCCCCAGCATTTT
. | TRBJ2-2 | . | TRBV7-2 | 14 | CASRALGNTGELFF | TGTGCCAGCAGGGCGCTGGGTAACACCGGGGAGCTGTTTTTT
. | TRBJ1-1 | few | TRBV10-3 | 10 | CAIRDTEAFF | TGTGCCATCAGGGATACTGAAGCTTTCTTT
. | TRBJ1-6 | . | TRBV4-1 | 15 | CASSQGGGNNSPLHF | TGCGCCAGCAGCCAAGGGGGGGGCAATAATTCACCCCTCCACTTT
TRBD1 | TRBJ1-2 | . | TRBV19 | 16 | CASSRSLAGTGYGYTF | TGTGCCAGTAGTCGTAGCCTCGCCGGGACAGGGTATGGCTACACCTTC
TRBD1 | TRBJ1-4 | . | TRBV18 | 13 | CASIGGATEKLFF | TGTGCCAGCATAGGGGGCGCGACTGAAAAACTGTTTTTT
. | TRBJ1-1 | . | TRBV6-5 | 16 | CASSYSLGGLNTEAFF | TGTGCCAGCAGTTACTCGCTTGGGGGGCTGAACACTGAAGCTTTCTTT
TRBD1 | TRBJ2-2 | . | TRBV6-5 | 13 | CASRTGLTGELFF | TGTGCCAGCAGGACAGGGCTCACCGGGGAGCTGTTTTTT
. | TRBJ2-7 | . | TRBV6-1 | 13 | CASSEMGRYEQYF | TGTGCCAGCAGTGAAATGGGCCGCTACGAGCAGTACTTC
. | TRBJ1-2 | . | TRBV5-4 | 14 | CASSPGRGGYGYTF | TGTGCCAGCAGCCCCGGCAGGGGCGGCTATGGCTACACCTTC
. | TRBJ2-7 | . | TRBV7-9 | 14 | CASADSRAPYERYF | TGTGCCAGCGCCGACTCACGCGCCCCCTACGAGCGGTACTTC
. | TRBJ1-1 | medium-sized | TRBV5-1 | 16 | CASSLALSGANTEAFF | TGCGCCAGCAGCTTGGCCTTGTCGGGGGCCAACACTGAAGCTTTCTTT
TRBD1 | TRBJ2-3 | . | TRBV27 | 14 | CASRGTAATDTQYF | TGTGCCAGCAGGGGGACAGCCGCCACAGATACGCAGTATTTT
. | TRBJ1-1 | . | TRBV5-4 | 14 | CASSPGYVNTEAFF | TGTGCCAGCAGCCCCGGCTATGTGAACACTGAAGCTTTCTTT
TRBD1 | TRBJ2-5 | . | TRBV18 | 15 | CASSPGTGGSETQYF | TGTGCCAGCTCACCGGGGACAGGGGGTTCGGAGACCCAGTACTTC
. | TRBJ2-1 | . | TRBV7-3 | 13 | CASSVYVSPKQFF | TGTGCCAGCAGTGTTTATGTGAGCCCTAAGCAGTTCTTC
. | TRBJ2-7 | few | TRBV6-1 | 13 | CASSDTVQYEQYF | TGTGCCAGCAGCGACACGGTTCAGTACGAGCAGTACTTC
. | TRBJ1-4 | . | TRBV4-1 | 15 | CASSQELLDNEKLFF | TGCGCCAGCAGCCAAGAATTACTAGATAATGAAAAACTGTTTTTT
. | TRBJ1-3 | . | TRBV10-3 | 14 | CAISEPDSGNTIYF | TGTGCCATCAGTGAACCAGACTCTGGAAACACCATATATTTT
. | TRBJ1-5 | . | TRBV30 | 12 | CAWNAGGQPQHF | TGTGCCTGGAATGCGGGAGGCCAGCCCCAGCATTTT
. | TRBJ2-1 | few | TRBV12-2 | 19 | CASRLGGAGTSGRANEQFF | TGTGCAAGTCGCTTAGGTGGAGCCGGGACTAGCGGGAGGGCCAATGAGCAGTTCTTC
TRBD2 | TRBJ2-3 | . | TRBV5-4 | 15 | CASSPGTTLRDTQYF | TGTGCCAGCAGCCCCGGGACTACCCTACGAGATACGCAGTATTTT
. | TRBJ1-4 | few | TRBV18 | 16 | CASSPPITGYGEKLFF | TGTGCCAGCTCACCACCGATAACGGGGTATGGTGAAAAACTGTTTTTT